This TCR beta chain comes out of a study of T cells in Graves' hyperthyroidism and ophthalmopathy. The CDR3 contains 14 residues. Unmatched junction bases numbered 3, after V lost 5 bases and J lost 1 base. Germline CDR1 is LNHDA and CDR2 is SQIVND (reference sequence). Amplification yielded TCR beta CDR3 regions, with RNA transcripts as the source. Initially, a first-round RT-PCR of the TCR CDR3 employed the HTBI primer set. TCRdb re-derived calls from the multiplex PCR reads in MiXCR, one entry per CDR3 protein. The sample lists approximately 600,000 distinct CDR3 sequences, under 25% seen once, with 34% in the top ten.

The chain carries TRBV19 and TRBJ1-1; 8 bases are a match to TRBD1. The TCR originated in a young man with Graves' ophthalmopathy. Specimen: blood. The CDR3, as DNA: TGTGCCAGTAGTGCGACAGGGGCGAACACTGAAGCTTTCTTT. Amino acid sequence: CASSATGANTEAFF. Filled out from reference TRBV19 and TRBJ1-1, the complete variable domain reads DGGITQSPKYLFRKEGQNVTLSCEQNLNHDAMYWYRQDPGQGLRLIYYSQIVNDFQKGDIAEGYSVSREKKESFPLTVTSAQKNPTAFYLCASSATGANTEAFFGQGTRLTVV.